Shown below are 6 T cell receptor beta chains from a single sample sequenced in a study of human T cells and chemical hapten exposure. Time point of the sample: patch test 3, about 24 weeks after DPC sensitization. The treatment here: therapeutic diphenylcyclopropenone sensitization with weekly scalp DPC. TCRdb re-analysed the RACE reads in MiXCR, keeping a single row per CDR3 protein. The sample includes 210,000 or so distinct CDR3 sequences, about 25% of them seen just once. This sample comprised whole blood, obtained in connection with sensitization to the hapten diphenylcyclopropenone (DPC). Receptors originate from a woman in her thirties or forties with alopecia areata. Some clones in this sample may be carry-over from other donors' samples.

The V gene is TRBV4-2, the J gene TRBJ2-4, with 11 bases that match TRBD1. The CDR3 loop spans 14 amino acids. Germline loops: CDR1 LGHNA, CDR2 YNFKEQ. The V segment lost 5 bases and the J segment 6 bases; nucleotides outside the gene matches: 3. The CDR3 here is CASSTGTGGNIQYF. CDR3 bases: TGTGCCAGCAGCACAGGGACAGGGGGAAACATTCAGTACTTC.

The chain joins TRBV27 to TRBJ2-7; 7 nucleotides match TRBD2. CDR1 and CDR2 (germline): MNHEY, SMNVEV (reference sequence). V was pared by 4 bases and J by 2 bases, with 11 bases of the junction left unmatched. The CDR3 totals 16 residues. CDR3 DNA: TGTGCCAGCAGTTCCCCCCGCGGGAGCTTTACCTACGAGCAGTACTTC. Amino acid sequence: CASSSPRGSFTYEQYF.

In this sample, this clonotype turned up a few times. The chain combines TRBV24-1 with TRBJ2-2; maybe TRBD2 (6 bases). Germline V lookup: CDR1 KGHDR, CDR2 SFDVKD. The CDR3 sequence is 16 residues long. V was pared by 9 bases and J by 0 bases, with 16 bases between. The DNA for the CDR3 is TGTGCCACCGGGGACTCGGGAGCGACGAACACCGGGGAGCTGTTTTTT. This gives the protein CATGDSGATNTGELFF.

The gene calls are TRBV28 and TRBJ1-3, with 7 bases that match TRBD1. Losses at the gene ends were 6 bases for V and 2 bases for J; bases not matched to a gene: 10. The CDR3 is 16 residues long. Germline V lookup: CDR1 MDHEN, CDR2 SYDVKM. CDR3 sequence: CASRGPDRVTGNTIYF. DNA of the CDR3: TGTGCCAGCAGAGGACCCGACAGGGTAACTGGAAACACCATATATTTT. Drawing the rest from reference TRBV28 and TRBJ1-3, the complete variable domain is DVKVTQSSRYLVKRTGEKVFLECVQDMDHENMFWYRQDPGLGLRLIYFSYDVKMKEKGDIPEGYSVSREKKERFSLILESASTNQTSMYLCASRGPDRVTGNTIYFGEGSWLTVV.

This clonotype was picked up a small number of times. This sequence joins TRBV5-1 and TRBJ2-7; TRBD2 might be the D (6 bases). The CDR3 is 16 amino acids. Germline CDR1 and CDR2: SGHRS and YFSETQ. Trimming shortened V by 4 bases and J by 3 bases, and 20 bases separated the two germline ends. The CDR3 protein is CASSLTLAGGDYEQYF. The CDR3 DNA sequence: TGCGCCAGCAGCCTCACACTAGCAGGAGGGGACTACGAGCAGTACTTC.

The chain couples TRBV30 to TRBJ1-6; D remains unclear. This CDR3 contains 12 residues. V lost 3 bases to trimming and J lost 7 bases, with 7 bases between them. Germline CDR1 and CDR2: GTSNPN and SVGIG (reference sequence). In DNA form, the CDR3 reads TGTGCCTGGAGCCTGGGGAATTCACCCCTCCACTTT. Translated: CAWSLGNSPLHF.